The 17 T cell receptor beta chains below all came from one sample that was sequenced in a study of T-cell reconstitution after alpha-beta-depleted transplantation in children. Unique molecular identifiers were used in preparing the TCRbeta library. A single record per CDR3 protein comes from TCRdb applying MiXCR to the PCR reads. The top ten clones hold about 13% of a sample with some 76,000 distinct CDR3 sequences, approximately 11% of them seen once. Sequences were derived from PBMCs, sampled before TCRalphabeta/CD19-depleted stem cell transplant. Source of these receptors: a boy aged 5 to 17 with acute myeloid leukemia, due to receive a stem cell transplant.

This clonotype was seen at least ten times. This sequence joins TRBV5-1 and TRBJ1-4; possible D gene TRBD1, 6 bases. There are 14 residues in the CDR3. Trimming removed 4 bases at V and 4 bases at J, with 11 bases between. CDR1 SGHRS and CDR2 YFSETQ come from the germline V gene. As DNA, the CDR3 is TGCGCCAGCAGCCGGACAGACAGTAATGAAAAACTGTTTTTT. This gives the protein CASSRTDSNEKLFF.

A remark on this clonotype: It may be a read error: a sequence one base away is much more abundant. The chain recombines TRBV5-1 with TRBJ1-3; D remains ambiguous. This CDR3 contains 16 residues. Looked up from germline, CDR1 is SGHRS and CDR2 is YFSETQ. The CDR3 region is CASRLEQLAAGNTIYF. The CDR3 DNA is TGCGCCAGCAGATTGGAACAGTTGGCAGCTGGAAACACCATATATTTT.

This clonotype was counted at least ten times. The chain couples TRBV4-1 to TRBJ1-5, with unresolved D. The ends were cut back, 10 bases at V and 2 bases at J, with 15 bases in the middle. The CDR3 sequence is 14 residues long. Germline V lookup: CDR1 MGHRA, CDR2 YSYEKL. In DNA form, the CDR3 reads TGCGCCACACAACCCACCCTTGGCAATCAGCCCCAGCATTTT. It codes for CATQPTLGNQPQHF.

This clonotype appeared many times. The chain employs TRBV5-1 and TRBJ2-3; 14 nucleotides align to TRBD2. V trimming: 4 bases; J trimming: 2 bases; junction bases outside the gene matches: 12. The length of the CDR3 is 19 residues. CDR1 is SGHRS and CDR2 is YFSETQ in the germline V gene. CDR3 loop: CASSRPVPGLAGDTDTQYF. Written as DNA, the CDR3 is TGCGCCAGCAGCCGACCTGTCCCGGGACTAGCGGGAGACACAGATACGCAGTATTTT. The whole variable domain, remainder taken from reference TRBV5-1 and TRBJ2-3, is KAGVTQTPRYLIKTRGQQVTLSCSPISGHRSVSWYQQTPGQGLQFLFEYFSETQRNKGNFPGRFSGRQFSNSRSEMNVSTLELGDSALYLCASSRPVPGLAGDTDTQYFGPGTRLTVL.

This clonotype was seen repeatedly, ten times or more. This chain uses TRBV20-1 with TRBJ2-6; possibly TRBD2 for D (6 bases). Between the trimmed V and J ends, which lost 3 bases and 4 bases, there was a span of 10 bases. Germline loops: CDR1 DFQATT, CDR2 SNEGSKA (reference sequence). The CDR3 consists of 14 residues. The CDR3 protein is CSASREDGANVLTF. The CDR3 DNA reads as TGCAGTGCTAGTAGGGAGGACGGGGCCAACGTCCTGACTTTC.

At least ten counts were recorded for this clonotype. V is TRBV5-1 and J is TRBJ1-6; TRBD1 aligns across 7 bases. The CDR3 extends over 15 amino acids. Germline assignment: CDR1 SGHRS and CDR2 YFSETQ. Trimming took 4 bases from V and 9 from J; bases not matched to a gene: 10. This CDR3 reads CASSDPTGSTSPLHF. DNA for the CDR3: TGCGCCAGCAGCGACCCGACAGGGTCAACTTCACCCCTCCACTTT.

The rearrangement joins TRBV11-1 to TRBJ2-3; 14 positions agree with TRBD2. After removal of 7 bases from V and 2 bases from J, the junction contained 8 bases not matched to a gene. Germline CDR1 SGHAT, CDR2 FQDESV (reference sequence). The CDR3 consists of 17 residues. The CDR3 region is CASMPAGLAGVTDTQYF. In nucleotides, the CDR3 is TGTGCCAGCATGCCCGCGGGACTAGCGGGAGTCACAGATACGCAGTATTTT.

This clonotype was seen many times. The V gene is TRBV27, the J gene TRBJ2-1; 16 positions agree with TRBD2. The CDR3 is made up of 17 amino acids. Germline V gene sequence: CDR1 MNHEY, CDR2 SMNVEV (reference sequence). Trimming cost V 5 bases and J 7 bases; bases outside gene matches: 8. The CDR3 sequence is CASSPGTSGRARNEQFF. The CDR3, as DNA: TGTGCCAGCAGTCCCGGGACTAGCGGGAGGGCCCGTAATGAGCAGTTCTTC.

This clonotype was picked up many times. The rearrangement links TRBV20-1 to TRBJ2-1; D possibly corresponds to TRBD1 (6 bases). V gave up 7 bases and J gave up 8 bases, with 24 bases separating them. CDR1 and CDR2 (germline): DFQATT, SNEGSKA (reference sequence). The CDR3 extends over 15 amino acids. The CDR3 loop reads CSVSERGWKGDEQFF. Here the CDR3 DNA reads TGCAGTGTTAGCGAGAGGGGGTGGAAGGGCGATGAGCAGTTCTTC.

This clonotype was found many times. The chain links TRBV4-2 to TRBJ1-1; 8 nucleotides line up with TRBD1. The V gene's germline CDR1 is LGHNA and CDR2 YNFKEQ. Losses at the gene ends were 0 bases for V and 7 bases for J; bases not matched to a gene: 4. The CDR3 has 14 residues. This chain's CDR3 is CASSQDAGGDEAFF. The DNA for the CDR3 is TGTGCCAGCAGCCAAGATGCAGGGGGCGATGAAGCTTTCTTT.

The V and J genes are TRBV18 and TRBJ2-7, with TRBD2 as a possible D gene (5 bases). The CDR3 has 14 amino acids. V shed 5 bases and J shed 0 bases, with 11 bases lying between them. The germline CDR1 and CDR2 sequences are KGHSH and LQKENI. The CDR3 DNA reads as TGTGCCAGCTCATCACTGGACTCCTCCTACGAGCAGTACGTC. Translation: CASSSLDSSYEQYV.

This clonotype was seen repeatedly, ten times or more. This chain connects TRBV6-1 to TRBJ2-7; no definite D call. CDR3 length: 14 amino acids. V was cut by 8 bases and J by 0 bases, with 14 bases left in between. Per the germline V gene, CDR1 is MNHNS and CDR2 is SASEGT. In DNA form, the CDR3 reads TGTGCCAGCCGCGATCGAGCCCTCTCCTACGAGCAGTACTTC. Protein: CASRDRALSYEQYF.

In its sample, this clonotype was seen a few times. The J gene is TRBJ2-7, the V gene TRBV23-1, with 11 bases identical to TRBD2. TRBV23-1 belongs to the ORF category, with a function that is uncertain. Trimming at V came to 0 bases and at J to 5 bases, leaving 6 bases not matched to a gene. The CDR3 totals 16 residues. The chain's CDR3 is CASSQSRLAGRNEQYV. The CDR3 bases are TGCGCCAGCAGTCAATCGAGACTAGCGGGGAGGAACGAGCAGTACGTC.

In this sample, this clonotype turned up many times. The V gene is TRBV5-1, the J gene TRBJ1-2, with 9 bases lining up with TRBD1. V dropped 4 bases and J dropped 5; count of bases not matched to a gene: 15. The germline V gene encodes CDR1 SGHRS and CDR2 YFSETQ. The CDR3 extends over 17 amino acids. The DNA for the CDR3 is TGCGCCAGCAGCCGACTGTCCCCTCTGGACAGGGGTTATGGCTACACCTTC. As protein: CASSRLSPLDRGYGYTF.

This clonotype was picked up many times. The chain carries TRBV28 and TRBJ1-4, with D tentatively TRBD1 (6 bases). There are 15 residues in the CDR3. The V gene lost 6 bases and the J gene lost 7 bases, with 18 bases spanning the gap. CDR1 is MDHEN, CDR2 SYDVKM, per germline. CDR3 amino acids: CASRTLRTAFEKLFF. The CDR3 coding sequence is TGTGCCAGCAGGACTCTTCGGACAGCCTTTGAAAAACTGTTTTTT.

This clonotype was detected ten times or more. The CDR3 loop reads CATSRDPVPYGYTF. The CDR3 DNA is TGTGCCACCAGCAGAGATCCAGTCCCCTATGGCTACACCTTC. V and J are TRBV15 and TRBJ1-2; D is ambiguous. The CDR3 extends over 14 amino acids. Deletions cut 0 bases from V and 4 bases from J, with 9 bases between. Germline lookup yields CDR1 LNHNV and CDR2 YYDKDF (reference sequence).

The genes are TRBV7-2 and TRBJ2-7; 8 nucleotides match TRBD1. This CDR3 is built from 13 residues. CDR1 and CDR2 (germline): SGHTA, FQGNSA. V shed 5 bases and J 7 bases; nucleotides not matched to a gene: 7. The CDR3 reads CASSQGQGPEQYF. The DNA of the CDR3 is TGTGCCAGCAGCCAAGGACAGGGTCCAGAGCAGTACTTC.